A selection of T cell receptor beta chains follows, all from one sample in a study of control samples from healthy donors and cancer patients. TCRdb's table, derived via immunoSEQ multiplex PCR, lists solely in-frame clones and lacks some. Of over 150,000 clones in the sample, 94% are singletons; the top ten hold around 15%. The sequencing input was PBMCs. The source is a man between 60 and 70 years old with colorectal cancer. Both conserved end residues are part of each CDR3. The D gene is left open where the match is weak. Clone size, where shown, is once, few, many, or a class for clones that have expanded.

TRBD1	NA	TRBV3-1/TRBV3-2	TRBJ2-1	CASSPQPGQGASNEQFF	TGTGCCAGCAGCCCACAGCCGGGACAGGGGGCCTCCAATGAGCAGTTCTTC
NA	once	TRBV5-1	TRBJ2-2	CASRVMTADTGELFF	TGCGCCAGCAGAGTGATGACAGCCGACACCGGGGAGCTGTTTTTT
NA	NA	TRBV6-6	TRBJ1-2	CASSYDMGGNYGYTF	TGTGCCAGCAGTTACGATATGGGAGGGAACTATGGCTACACCTTC
TRBD1	NA	TRBV6-6	TRBJ2-7	CASTRQGDLTYEQYF	TGTGCCAGCACGAGACAGGGGGACTTAACCTACGAGCAGTACTTC
NA	NA	TRBV9	TRBJ2-5	CASSVVTDQETQYF	TGTGCCAGCAGCGTAGTAACAGATCAAGAGACCCAGTACTTC
NA	NA	TRBV10-1	TRBJ2-7	CASSAGRNHEQYF	TGCGCCAGCAGTGCTGGCAGGAACCACGAGCAGTACTTC
TRBD1	once	TRBV6-5	TRBJ1-2	CASSSDREHGYTF	TGTGCCAGCAGTTCGGACAGGGAGCATGGCTACACCTTC
TRBD2	NA	TRBV18	TRBJ2-1	CASSPPSLAGGNEQFF	TGTGCCAGCTCACCACCGAGCCTAGCGGGGGGTAATGAGCAGTTCTTC
TRBD1	NA	TRBV6-6	TRBJ2-7	CASSKPGQGNEQYF	TGTGCCAGCAGTAAACCGGGACAGGGAAACGAGCAGTACTTC
NA	NA	TRBV5-6	TRBJ2-6	CASRARSGANVLTF	TGTGCCAGCAGAGCTAGGTCTGGGGCCAACGTCCTGACTTTC
NA	NA	TRBV18	TRBJ1-3	CASSPPDGISAGNTIYF	TGTGCCAGCTCACCACCGGACGGAATCTCTGCTGGAAACACCATATATTTT
TRBD1	NA	TRBV27	TRBJ2-7	CASSLSGDRGPYEQYF	TGTGCCAGCAGTTTATCAGGGGACAGGGGGCCGTACGAGCAGTACTTC
NA	NA	TRBV6-1	TRBJ2-3	CASSEVSGWDTQYF	TGTGCCAGCAGTGAAGTATCTGGTTGGGATACGCAGTATTTT
TRBD1	NA	TRBV7-9	TRBJ1-1	CASSPGQGHDEAFF	TGTGCCAGCAGCCCGGGACAGGGGCACGATGAAGCTTTCTTT
NA	NA	TRBV18	TRBJ1-2	CASSPTGPAGASNYGYTF	TGTGCCAGCTCCCCAACCGGGCCGGCTGGAGCGTCTAACTATGGCTACACCTTC
NA	NA	TRBV18	TRBJ2-7	CASSPRRGFDEQYF	TGTGCCAGCTCACCTCGCAGAGGGTTCGACGAGCAGTACTTC
NA	once	TRBV6-6	TRBJ1-1	CASSSPPIKSNTEAFF	TGTGCCAGCAGTTCCCCCCCAATTAAGTCGAACACTGAAGCTTTCTTT
NA	NA	TRBV3-1/TRBV3-2	TRBJ1-2	CASSFRTVSNYGYTF	TGTGCCAGCAGCTTTCGGACAGTATCTAACTATGGCTACACCTTC
NA	once	TRBV15	TRBJ2-7	CATSRDRSTFYEQYF	TGTGCCACCAGCAGAGACAGGTCAACCTTCTACGAGCAGTACTTC
NA	NA	TRBV5-6	TRBJ2-7	CASSIDSYEQYF	TGTGCCAGCAGCATAGACAGTTACGAGCAGTACTTC
NA	NA	TRBV6-5	TRBJ2-4	CASSPGKAKNIQYF	TGTGCCAGCAGCCCGGGAAAGGCCAAAAACATTCAGTACTTC
NA	NA	TRBV11-2	TRBJ2-2	CASRRTGTGELFF	TGTGCCAGCAGGCGGACGGGCACCGGGGAGCTGTTTTTT
NA	NA	TRBV5-1	TRBJ1-1	CASSLQGNTEAFF	TGCGCCAGCAGCTTGCAGGGGAACACTGAAGCTTTCTTT
TRBD1	NA	TRBV6-2/TRBV6-3	TRBJ1-5	CASSYSGTGANQPQHF	TGTGCCAGCAGTTACTCGGGGACAGGGGCAAATCAGCCCCAGCATTTT
NA	NA	TRBV2	TRBJ2-7	CASSGLPHEQYF	TGTGCCAGCAGTGGACTTCCCCACGAGCAGTACTTC
NA	NA	TRBV7-2	TRBJ2-3	CASSLGFVRQSTDTQYF	TGTGCCAGCAGCTTAGGTTTCGTTCGGCAGTCCACAGATACGCAGTATTTT
NA	once	TRBV14	TRBJ2-1	CASSPKVGSQAYNEQFF	TGTGCCAGCAGCCCTAAGGTGGGGTCCCAGGCCTACAATGAGCAGTTCTTC
NA	once	TRBV5-1	TRBJ2-5	CASSLGSGQETQYF	TGCGCCAGCAGCTTGGGTTCAGGGCAAGAGACCCAGTACTTC
NA	NA	TRBV7-8	TRBJ1-1	CASSLAMGNTEAFF	TGTGCCAGCAGCTTAGCGATGGGAAACACTGAAGCTTTCTTT
NA	NA	TRBV19	TRBJ1-2	CAIRDGASPGYTF	TGTGCCATACGGGACGGGGCCTCTCCTGGCTACACCTTC
NA	once	TRBV6-1	TRBJ1-5	CASSESVGNQPQHF	TGTGCCAGCAGTGAATCGGTCGGTAATCAGCCCCAGCATTTT
NA	once	TRBV6-5	TRBJ1-3	CASTLKPHSGNTIYF	TGTGCCAGCACCCTCAAGCCGCACTCTGGAAACACCATATATTTT
TRBD1	NA	TRBV5-1	TRBJ1-2	CASSLAPNTGVGNGYTF	TGCGCCAGCAGTTTGGCCCCGAACACAGGGGTCGGTAATGGCTACACCTTC
NA	NA	TRBV30	TRBJ1-1	CAWEPGGKGNTEAFF	TGTGCCTGGGAACCCGGGGGAAAAGGCAACACTGAAGCTTTCTTT
TRBD1	NA	TRBV12-3/TRBV12-4	TRBJ1-1	CASTETGVTEAFF	TGTGCCAGCACCGAGACAGGGGTCACTGAAGCTTTCTTT
NA	NA	TRBV6-5	TRBJ1-1	CASSLQVNTEAFF	TGTGCCAGCAGCTTACAAGTGAACACTGAAGCTTTCTTT
TRBD1	NA	TRBV10-3	TRBJ2-5	CAISAAEQGTKETQYF	TGTGCCATCAGTGCCGCAGAACAGGGGACCAAAGAGACCCAGTACTTC
NA	NA	TRBV7-9	TRBJ2-7	CASSLGPEYEQYF	TGTGCCAGCAGCTTAGGCCCAGAGTACGAGCAGTACTTC
TRBD1	NA	TRBV20-1	TRBJ1-2	CSASLTRGSYGYTF	TGCAGTGCTAGTTTGACCAGGGGGAGCTATGGCTACACCTTC
NA	NA	TRBV5-1	TRBJ1-6	CASSLEPTSNSPLHF	TGCGCCAGCAGCTTGGAGCCGACTTCAAATTCACCCCTCCACTTT
NA	NA	TRBV19	TRBJ2-7	CASSAPSRDKRQYF	TGTGCCAGTAGTGCCCCCAGTCGGGACAAAAGGCAGTACTTC
NA	NA	TRBV5-6	TRBJ1-4	CASSSGLGATNEKLFF	TGTGCCAGCAGCTCGGGCCTGGGAGCAACTAATGAAAAACTGTTTTTT
NA	NA	TRBV15	TRBJ1-2	CATSRDYKISSYGYTF	TGTGCCACCAGCAGAGATTACAAAATTTCGTCCTATGGCTACACCTTC
NA	once	TRBV10-1	TRBJ2-3	CASSEGKFTDTQYF	TGCGCCAGCAGTGAGGGCAAATTCACAGATACGCAGTATTTT
TRBD1	NA	TRBV27	TRBJ2-1	CASSRPSRGNEQFF	TGTGCCAGCAGCCGCCCCTCCAGGGGGAATGAGCAGTTCTTC
NA	NA	TRBV10-3	TRBJ2-5	CAISGASKLQETQYF	TGTGCCATCAGTGGGGCGTCCAAGTTACAAGAGACCCAGTACTTC
NA	NA	TRBV3-1/TRBV3-2	TRBJ1-1	CASSQGWAPRENTEAFF	TGTGCCAGCAGCCAAGGATGGGCCCCTCGAGAGAACACTGAAGCTTTCTTT
TRBD1	NA	TRBV11-3	TRBJ2-2	CASSFGQGTGELFF	TGTGCCAGCAGCTTTGGACAGGGCACCGGGGAGCTGTTTTTT
TRBD1	NA	TRBV4-1	TRBJ1-1	CASSQPDRGDTEAFF	TGCGCCAGCAGCCAACCGGACAGGGGAGACACTGAAGCTTTCTTT